This T cell receptor (beta chain) was sequenced in a study of CD8+ T cells in alopecia areata (dated by TCRdb to 2017 to 2018). Regarding the study in general: The study used high-throughput TCRbeta sequencing to examine T cell clonal expansion in alopecia areata, in both the C3H/HeJ mouse model and human patients. Human TCRbeta sequencing covered scalp tissue and sorted CD4+ and CD8+ peripheral blood T cells from patchy and totalis/universalis alopecia areata patients and healthy controls. Scalp clonality was compared among normal scalp (n=4), patchy alopecia areata scalp (n=8), and alopecia totalis/universalis scalp (n=8). RNA came from the PAXgene miRNA kit for fixed scalp, the miRNeasy kit for PBMCs, and the RNeasy kit for mouse skin. TCRbeta CDR3 regions were amplified by immunoSEQ multiplex PCR using 35 Vbeta forward and 13 Jbeta reverse primers. On the study overall, not on this receptor specifically: Compared with mice, TCR sequences shared between patients were less clear, possibly partly because of HLA diversity across the patient population. Compared with normal scalp, lesional scalp, particularly in alopecia totalis/universalis, had higher clonality and more expanded CD8+ clones, which suggests antigenic drive. Scalp TCR repertoire analysis is complicated because resident alphabeta T cells in normal human skin are also sequenced, whereas mouse skin is dominated by gammadelta T cells.

From the cysteine through the phenylalanine, the CDR3 covers 15 amino acids. Just the 45-base CDR3 DNA is kept, in frame starting at base 1. As encoded in the germline V gene (reference sequence), CDR1 is MNHEY while CDR2 is SMNVEV. The V end loses 4 bases and the J end loses 3 bases, and a stretch of 16 bases separates them. PBMCs were isolated by density centrifugation and stained for CD3, CD4 and CD8, after which CD4+ and CD8+ T cells were sorted on a FACSAria. Scalp biopsies and blood samples were obtained from unaffected controls. Remarks on this clone: The target of this receptor is not known. No much larger clonotype is one base removed from it; base qualities were not supplied.

Libraries came from the immunoSEQ multiplex PCR assay. RNA was extracted from all samples and reverse transcribed into cDNA as template for TCR sequencing. SuperScript III was used to make first-strand cDNA, primed with a 2:1 mix of oligo-dT and random hexamers. A synthetic immune receptor repertoire was used to assess amplification bias, and residual bias was removed computationally. Per the source publication's procedure: After raw reads were preprocessed to remove errors, the CDR3 was defined following IMGT conventions as running from the conserved cysteine to phenylalanine. Clonality was calculated as 1 minus Shannon entropy normalized by log2 of the number of productive unique TCRs. Whether scalp clones were CD4 or CD8 was inferred by matching scalp TCRbeta sequences against CD4 and CD8 repertoires sorted from blood. TCRdb limited this immuneACCESS table to in-frame rearrangements with V and J called. A share of clones is missing; checked studies link under half to unresolved V genes, and the rest is unexplained. Clone size and the V and J calls come from that table; the DNA yielded D and trimming. The sample has under 150,000 clones on record, less than 75% of them singletons. Together, the top ten hold about 38% of the sample.

The origin of this receptor is a human donor in good health. The source material was CD8+ T cells sorted from blood. The chain uses TRBV27 and TRBJ2-7; the D gene is perhaps TRBD1, on 6 matching bases. The CDR3: CASSSTDRSGYEQYF. The base sequence is TGTGCCAGCAGTTCTACCGACAGGTCTGGCTACGAGCAGTACTTC.